One sample yielded the 26 T cell receptor beta chains listed below, sequenced in a study of post-analysis software for immune sequencing data. The study, taken as a whole, reports: Included in a set of about five TRBV segments more frequent in patients than controls were TRBV5-6, TRBV5-1 and TRBV20-1.

The antigens for these receptors are not known. The TCR beta cDNA libraries carried unique molecular identifiers. Each CDR3 protein gets one entry after TCRdb re-called the PCR reads with MiXCR. The sample has 170,000 or so distinct CDR3 sequences; around 28% are singletons. Sequenced: blood. These receptors all come from a girl aged 5-17 years with multiple sclerosis.

In regard to this clonotype: A read error is possible here, since a much larger clone lies one base away. The V and J genes are TRBV7-2 and TRBJ2-7; TRBD1 aligns across 8 bases. The germline V gene encodes CDR1 SGHTA and CDR2 FQGNSA. The CDR3 has 18 residues. V lost 1 base to trimming and J lost 0 bases; unmatched junction nucleotides: 11. DNA of the CDR3: TGTGCCAGCAGCTTAGATGGGTCAGGGGGCGTGAGCTCCTACGAGCAGTACTTC. Its translation: CASSLDGSGGVSSYEQYF.

The sample holds many counts of this clonotype. A much more abundant neighbour one base away suggests this may be a read error. V usage is TRBV20-1 and J usage is TRBJ1-2; D not certain. Germline loops: CDR1 DFQATT, CDR2 SNEGSKA (reference sequence). The CDR3 covers 11 residues. The CDR3 reads CGARAVEGYTF. For the CDR3, the DNA is TGCGGTGCCCGGGCGGTAGAGGGCTACACCTTC.

The chain has TRBV6-5 and TRBJ2-3; 7 bases are a match to TRBD2. Germline-derived CDR1 and CDR2 are MNHEY and SVGAGI. Unmatched junction bases numbered 11, after V lost 5 bases and J lost 0 bases. There are 17 residues in the CDR3. CDR3 amino acids: CASSPFLLAFSTDTQYF. The CDR3 bases are TGTGCCAGCAGTCCCTTTCTACTAGCGTTTAGCACAGATACGCAGTATTTT.

This clonotype was recorded a few times. This chain uses TRBV6-5 with TRBJ2-1; 9 bases are shared with TRBD2. Germline CDR1 is MNHEY and CDR2 is SVGAGI. This CDR3 is 14 amino acids long. With V trimmed by 4 bases and J by 6 bases, 4 bases remained unmatched. Written as DNA, the CDR3 is TGTGCCAGCAGTTTCCTGACTAGCGGCAATGAGCAGTTCTTC. Amino acids: CASSFLTSGNEQFF.

The chain couples TRBV5-5 to TRBJ1-1; D not certain. The CDR3 contains 14 residues. Germline CDR1 reads SGHKS; CDR2 reads YYEKEE (reference sequence). V dropped 2 bases and J dropped 5 bases, with 13 bases sitting between them. As DNA, the CDR3 is TGTGCCAGCAGCTTTGACCTAATGGGTACTGAAGCTTTCTTT. It is translated as CASSFDLMGTEAFF.

As regards this clonotype: One junction end disagrees with the germline gene, perhaps due to a read error. The V and J genes are TRBV5-6 and TRBJ2-1, with D tentatively TRBD1 (6 bases). The germline gives CDR1 SGHDT, CDR2 YYEEEE. The CDR3 runs 16 residues. Here the CDR3 DNA reads TGTGTCAGCAGCTTGGGGGCGGGCCAAACCTCCAATGAGCAGTTCTTC. This encodes CVSSLGAGQTSNEQFF.

This clonotype was observed once. This rearrangement joins TRBV7-8 to TRBJ2-3, with D possibly TRBD2 on 6 matching bases. The V end was cut by 5 bases, the J end by 5 bases, with 20 bases between. This CDR3 has 16 amino acids. Germline values: CDR1 SGHVS, CDR2 FQNEAQ. CDR3 bases: TGTGCCAGCAGCCCGGGGGTAGGGGACGCGAAAGATACGCAGTATTTT. This encodes CASSPGVGDAKDTQYF.

This clonotype was seen only a few times. The genes are TRBV12-3 or TRBV12-4 and TRBJ2-3, with D tentatively TRBD1 or TRBD2 (6 bases each). The CDR3 extends over 13 amino acids. Deletions cut 11 bases from V and 5 bases from J, with 17 bases between. The CDR3 nucleotides are TGTGCCGGGGGACGGGGGCCTGAAGATACGCAGTATTTT. Translating it yields CAGGRGPEDTQYF.

The V call is TRBV27, the J call TRBJ1-6; D is unclear. The CDR3 spans 14 residues. V gave up 6 bases and J gave up 8 bases, with 14 bases separating them. Germline V gives CDR1 MNHEY, CDR2 SMNVEV (reference sequence). As DNA, the CDR3 is TGTGCCAGCAGCCACCCAGGCAGCGATTCACCCCTCCACTTT. Translating gives CASSHPGSDSPLHF.

The chain recombines TRBV12-3 or TRBV12-4 with TRBJ2-1; 14 bases map to TRBD2. The junction had 18 bases not matched to a gene; V was cut back by 2 bases and J by 9 bases. The CDR3 is 20 amino acids. The DNA of the CDR3 is TGTGCCAGCAGTTTATCTACGGGAGGGACTAGCGGGGGATCAGGCGTTGAGCAGTTCTTC. It codes for CASSLSTGGTSGGSGVEQFF.

This clonotype came up a few times. A much more abundant neighbour one base away suggests this may be a read error. V gene TRBV6-5 combines with J gene TRBJ2-7; TRBD2 matches at 10 bases. The germline V gene has CDR1 MNHEY and CDR2 SVGAGI. Losses at the gene ends were 8 bases for V and 7 bases for J; bases not matched to a gene: 14. The CDR3 length is 15 residues. The chain's CDR3 is CASSQREGQGGEQYF. In DNA, the CDR3 is TGTGCCAGCTCCCAGCGGGAGGGCCAGGGGGGTGAGCAGTACTTC.

V and J are TRBV6-1 and TRBJ2-1; D possibly matches TRBD1 or TRBD2 (5 bases each). The V end lost 8 bases, the J end lost 7 bases, and 15 bases lay between the germline ends. The CDR3 is made up of 13 amino acids. Germline CDR1 and CDR2: MNHNS and SASEGT. CDR3: CASRKGSWNEQFF. The CDR3 DNA is TGTGCCAGCCGAAAGGGGAGTTGGAATGAGCAGTTCTTC.

The chain combines TRBV6-5 with TRBJ2-2, with 8 positions matching TRBD2. Per the germline V gene, CDR1 is MNHEY and CDR2 is SVGAGI. This CDR3 has 13 amino acids. V was pared by 10 bases and J by 5 bases, with 6 bases of the junction left unmatched. The CDR3 sequence: CATSGLVTGELFF. For the CDR3, the DNA is TGTGCCACCTCGGGACTAGTTACCGGGGAGCTGTTTTTT.

This clonotype was counted only a few times. The chain is built from TRBV13 and TRBJ1-1, with D possibly being TRBD1 (6 bases). Germline CDR1 and CDR2: PRHDT and FYEKMQ (reference sequence). The V end was cut by 3 bases, the J end by 7 bases, with 9 bases between. The CDR3 consists of 12 residues. The CDR3 loop reads CASSFGQREAFF. The CDR3, as DNA: TGTGCCAGCAGCTTTGGACAGCGTGAAGCTTTCTTT. The complete variable domain, with remaining parts taken from reference TRBV13 and TRBJ1-1, reads AAGVIQSPRHLIKEKRETATLKCYPIPRHDTVYWYQQGPGQDPQFLISFYEKMQSDKGSIPDRFSAQQFSDYHSELNMSSLELGDSALYFCASSFGQREAFFGQGTRLTVV.

The chain uses TRBV19 and TRBJ1-5; no definite D call. The CDR3 length is 13 residues. Germline V gene sequence: CDR1 LNHDA, CDR2 SQIVND (reference sequence). Trimming took 1 base from V and 7 from J, leaving 8 bases between them. CDR3 sequence: CASSIASGQPQHF. The CDR3 region has the DNA TGTGCCAGTAGTATAGCTTCCGGGCAGCCCCAGCATTTT.

The V and J genes are TRBV13 and TRBJ2-7; TRBD1 matches 8 bases. Germline V gene lookup returns CDR1 PRHDT and CDR2 FYEKMQ (reference sequence). The ends lost 5 bases at V and 4 bases at J; junction bases unmatched: 10. The length of the CDR3 is 15 residues. The CDR3 loop is CASSPSRGRTYEQYF. CDR3 nucleotides: TGTGCCAGCAGCCCTAGCAGGGGGCGAACTTACGAGCAGTACTTC.

This clonotype was seen a few times. The rearrangement links TRBV10-1 to TRBJ2-3; D unresolved. Germline V gene sequence: CDR1 WNHNN, CDR2 SYGVQD (reference sequence). CDR3 length: 14 residues. The germline V and J ends were trimmed by 5 bases and 2 bases, with 11 bases remaining between them. CDR3 sequence (DNA): TGCGCCAGCAGTCTGGACGCTAACACAGATACGCAGTATTTT. Its protein is CASSLDANTDTQYF.

The chain carries TRBV30 and TRBJ2-3; 7 bases are shared with TRBD2. Germline-derived CDR1 and CDR2 are GTSNPN and SVGIG (reference sequence). The CDR3 spans 15 residues. J gave up 3 bases and V 5 bases, and 11 bases lay outside the gene matches. CDR3 sequence (DNA): TGTGCCTGGGGTACTCAAGCGGGACCTACAGATACGCAGTATTTT. Its protein is CAWGTQAGPTDTQYF.

This clonotype was counted only a few times. Since a much larger clone is just one base distant, this may be a read error. The chain carries TRBV7-9 and TRBJ1-6, with D possibly being TRBD1 (5 bases). V gave up 5 bases and J gave up 10 bases, with 12 bases separating them. The length of the CDR3 is 13 residues. Germline values: CDR1 SEHNR, CDR2 FQNEAQ (reference sequence). The CDR3 DNA is TGTGCCAGCAGCGCAGCAGGGAACTCACCCCTCCACTTT. Protein product: CASSAAGNSPLHF.

At least ten counts were recorded for this clonotype. This chain uses TRBV15 with TRBJ2-7, with D perhaps matching TRBD1 (5 bases). This CDR3 spans 14 amino acids. V was shortened by 3 bases and J by 3 bases, with 12 bases between the two germline ends. Germline CDR1 is LNHNV and CDR2 is YYDKDF (reference sequence). The CDR3 sequence is CATSREGVSYEQYF. For the CDR3, the DNA is TGTGCCACCAGCAGGGAAGGGGTGAGCTACGAGCAGTACTTC.

V is TRBV14 and J is TRBJ2-5, with TRBD1 as a possible D gene (5 bases). This CDR3 region has 17 residues. Germline V gene lookup returns CDR1 SGHDN and CDR2 FVKESK. The germline V and J ends were trimmed by 0 bases and 2 bases, with 16 bases remaining between them. The CDR3 DNA reads TGTGCCAGCAGCCAAGATTGGACGGATCGGACACAAGAGACCCAGTACTTC. As protein: CASSQDWTDRTQETQYF.

Remarks on this clonotype: One junction end does not reproduce the germline sequence, and a read error may be involved. The chain recombines TRBV5-5 with TRBJ1-1; possible D gene TRBD1, 6 bases. The CDR3 is 14 amino acids. CDR1 is SGHKS, CDR2 YYEKEE, per germline (reference sequence). The CDR3 protein is CASSLGPGATKAFF. For the CDR3, the DNA is TGTGCCAGCAGCTTGGGCCCAGGGGCCACTAAAGCTTTCTTT.

The chain joins TRBV12-3 or TRBV12-4 to TRBJ1-5; 8 bases match TRBD1. The CDR3 has 14 residues. Trimming cost V 6 bases and J 6 bases; bases outside gene matches: 7. The CDR3 loop is CASRRTGRSQPQHF. CDR3 DNA sequence: TGTGCCAGCAGGCGGACAGGGAGGAGTCAGCCCCAGCATTTT.

This clonotype has ten or more counts. The chain carries TRBV15 and TRBJ2-7, with D possibly being TRBD1 (5 bases). CDR1 is LNHNV, CDR2 YYDKDF, per germline (reference sequence). This CDR3 has 15 residues. Trimming shortened V by 0 bases and J by 0 bases, and 9 bases separated the two germline ends. CDR3 DNA sequence: TGTGCCACCAGCAGAGAAAGGGGAAGCTCCTACGAGCAGTACTTC. Residues: CATSRERGSSYEQYF.

The rearrangement joins TRBV20-1 to TRBJ2-6; perhaps TRBD1 as D (5 bases). V was cut by 3 bases and J by 4 bases, with 13 bases left in between. Germline values: CDR1 DFQATT, CDR2 SNEGSKA (reference sequence). This CDR3 has 15 amino acids. CDR3 DNA sequence: TGCAGTGCTAGCGAGAGACAGTCCGGGGCCAACGTCCTGACTTTC. Protein: CSASERQSGANVLTF.

This clonotype appeared once. This rearrangement joins TRBV29-1 to TRBJ1-1; D remains unclear. Trimming cost V 3 bases and J 5 bases, with 16 bases left between them. The CDR3 consists of 14 residues. Germline assignment: CDR1 SQVTM and CDR2 ANQGSEA. The CDR3 DNA reads TGCAGCGTTGATAGCCGACGGGTTTGGACTGAAGCTTTCTTT. Protein sequence: CSVDSRRVWTEAFF.